The T cell receptor beta chain described here comes from a study of blood T cell repertoires in COVID-19. Study-wide context: Donors in the United States, Italy and Spain gave samples during acute or convalescent COVID-19. T cells, B-cell-depleted T cells, or PBMCs supplied cDNA or gDNA.

The Seattle patients joined while their infection was active and were tracked longitudinally afterward. Original analysis: Amplification of reference gene primers was used by the study to estimate nucleated cell counts. Using immunoSEQ multiplex PCR, the repertoire was profiled, and TCRdb retains in-frame clones only, with some absent. The V and J calls and the clone size are those of that table, but D and trimming were determined from the DNA. The table records approximately 10,000 clones, 71% of them present only once. Sequenced: peripheral blood. The source is a man in his sixties with COVID-19, enrolled during active disease.

CDR3 region: CASSMEINSPLHF. The CDR3 DNA sequence: TGTGCCAGCAGCATGGAGATTAATTCACCCCTCCACTTT. The rearrangement links TRBV7-2 to TRBJ1-6; D unclear. This CDR3 comprises 13 residues. Germline CDR1 and CDR2: SGHTA and FQGNSA. V lost 5 bases, J lost 6 bases, and 8 bases lay in between.